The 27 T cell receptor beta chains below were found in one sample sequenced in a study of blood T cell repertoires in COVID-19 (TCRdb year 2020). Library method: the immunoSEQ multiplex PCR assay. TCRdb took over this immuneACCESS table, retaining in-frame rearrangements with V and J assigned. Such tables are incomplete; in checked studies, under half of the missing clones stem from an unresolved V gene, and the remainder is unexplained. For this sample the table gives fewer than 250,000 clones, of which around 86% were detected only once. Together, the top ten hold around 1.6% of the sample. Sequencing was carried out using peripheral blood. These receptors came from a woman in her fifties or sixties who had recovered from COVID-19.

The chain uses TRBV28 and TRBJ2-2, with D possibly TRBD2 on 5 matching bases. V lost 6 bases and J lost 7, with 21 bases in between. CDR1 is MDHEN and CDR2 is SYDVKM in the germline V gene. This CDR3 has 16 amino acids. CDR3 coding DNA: TGTGCCAGCAGCACCCCGGGGTATGGAAGGATCGGGGAGCTGTTTTTT. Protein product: CASSTPGYGRIGELFF.

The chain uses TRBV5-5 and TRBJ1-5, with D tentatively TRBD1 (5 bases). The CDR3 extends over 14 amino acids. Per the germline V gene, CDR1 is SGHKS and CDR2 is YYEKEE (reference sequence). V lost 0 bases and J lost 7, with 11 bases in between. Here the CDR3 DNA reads TGTGCCAGCAGCTTGGCAGGGAGCGGGCAGCCCCAGCATTTT. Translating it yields CASSLAGSGQPQHF.

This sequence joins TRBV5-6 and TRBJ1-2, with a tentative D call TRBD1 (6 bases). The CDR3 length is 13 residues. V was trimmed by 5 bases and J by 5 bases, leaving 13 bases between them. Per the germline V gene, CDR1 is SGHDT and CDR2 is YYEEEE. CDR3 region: CASRLQGIYGYTF. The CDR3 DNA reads TGTGCCAGCAGATTACAGGGAATTTATGGCTACACCTTC.

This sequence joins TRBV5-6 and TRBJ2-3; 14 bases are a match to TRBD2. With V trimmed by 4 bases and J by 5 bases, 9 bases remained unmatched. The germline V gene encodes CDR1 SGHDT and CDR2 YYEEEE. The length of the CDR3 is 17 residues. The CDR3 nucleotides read TGTGCCAGCAGCGGACTGACTAGCGGGGGGGCCGGAGATACGCAGTATTTT. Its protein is CASSGLTSGGAGDTQYF.

As DNA, the CDR3 is TGTGCCAGCAGCCAAGTTGAGGGGGCCGAATACACTGAAGCTTTCTTT. Its protein product is CASSQVEGAEYTEAFF. The chain has TRBV3-1 (or the pseudogene TRBV3-2) and TRBJ1-1, with TRBD1 matching over 7 bases. This CDR3 is 16 amino acids long. V was clipped by 1 base and J by 3 bases; unmatched bases: 8. CDR1 and CDR2 from the germline V gene are LGHDT and YNNKEL (reference sequence).

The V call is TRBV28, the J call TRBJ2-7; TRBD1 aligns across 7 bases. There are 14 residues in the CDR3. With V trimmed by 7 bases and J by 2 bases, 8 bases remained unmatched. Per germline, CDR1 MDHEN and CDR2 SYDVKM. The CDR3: CASIQTGAAYEQYF. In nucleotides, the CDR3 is TGTGCCAGCATTCAAACAGGGGCCGCCTACGAGCAGTACTTC.

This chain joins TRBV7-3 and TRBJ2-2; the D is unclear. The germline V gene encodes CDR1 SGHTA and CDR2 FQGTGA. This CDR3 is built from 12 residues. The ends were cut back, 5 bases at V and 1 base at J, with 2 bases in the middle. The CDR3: CASSLNTGELFF. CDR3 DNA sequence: TGTGCCAGCAGCCTGAACACCGGGGAGCTGTTTTTT.

This CDR3 reads CSVPGTVYGYTF. DNA of the CDR3: TGCAGCGTTCCCGGGACAGTCTATGGCTACACCTTC. The J gene is TRBJ1-2, the V gene TRBV29-1, with 7 bases fitting TRBD1. V dropped 5 bases and J dropped 4; count of bases not matched to a gene: 4. From germline, CDR1 is SQVTM and CDR2 ANQGSEA. CDR3 length equals 12 residues.

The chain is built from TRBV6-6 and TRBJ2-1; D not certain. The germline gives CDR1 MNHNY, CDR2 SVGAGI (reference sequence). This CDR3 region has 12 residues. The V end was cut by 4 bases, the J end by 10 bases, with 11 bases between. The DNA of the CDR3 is TGTGCCAGCAGTTTGTTTTACGGGGAGCAGTTCTTC. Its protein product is CASSLFYGEQFF.

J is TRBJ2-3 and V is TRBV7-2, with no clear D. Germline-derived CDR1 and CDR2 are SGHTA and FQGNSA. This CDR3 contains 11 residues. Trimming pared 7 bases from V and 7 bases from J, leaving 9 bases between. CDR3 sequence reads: CASTPLYTQYF. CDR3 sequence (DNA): TGTGCCAGCACTCCTTTGTATACGCAGTATTTT.

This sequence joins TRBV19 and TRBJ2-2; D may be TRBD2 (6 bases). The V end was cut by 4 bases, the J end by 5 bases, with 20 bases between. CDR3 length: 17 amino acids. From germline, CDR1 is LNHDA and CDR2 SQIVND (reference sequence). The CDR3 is CASSRLSLGGRTGELFF. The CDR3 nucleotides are TGTGCCAGTAGTAGGCTCTCCCTCGGGGGAAGAACCGGGGAGCTGTTTTTT.

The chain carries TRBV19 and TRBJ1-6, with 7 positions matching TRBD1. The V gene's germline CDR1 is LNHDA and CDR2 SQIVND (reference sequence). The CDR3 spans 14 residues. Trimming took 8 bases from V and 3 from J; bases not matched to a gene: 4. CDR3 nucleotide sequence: TGTGCCAGTCAAGACAGGGTCTATAATTCACCCCTCCACTTT. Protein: CASQDRVYNSPLHF.

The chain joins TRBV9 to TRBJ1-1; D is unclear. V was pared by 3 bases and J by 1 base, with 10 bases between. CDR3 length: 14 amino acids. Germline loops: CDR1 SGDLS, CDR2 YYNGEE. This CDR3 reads CASSGTAGNTEAFF. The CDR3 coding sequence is TGTGCCAGCAGCGGGACGGCGGGGAACACTGAAGCTTTCTTT.

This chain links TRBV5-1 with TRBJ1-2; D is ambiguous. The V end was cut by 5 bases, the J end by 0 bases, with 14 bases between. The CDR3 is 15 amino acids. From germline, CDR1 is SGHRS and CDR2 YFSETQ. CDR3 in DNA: TGCGCCAGCAGGCTATCCCCTGCGGCTAACTATGGCTACACCTTC. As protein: CASRLSPAANYGYTF.

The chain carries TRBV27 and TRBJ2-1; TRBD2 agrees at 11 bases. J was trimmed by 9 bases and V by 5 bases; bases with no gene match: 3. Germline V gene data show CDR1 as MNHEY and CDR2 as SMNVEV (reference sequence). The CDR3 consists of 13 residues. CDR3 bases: TGTGCCAGCAGTCCCGGACTAGCGGGTGAGCAGTTCTTC. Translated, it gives CASSPGLAGEQFF.

Here the CDR3 DNA reads TGTGCCAGTAGTCCGGACTTCTCCTATAATTCACCCCTCCACTTT. Translated: CASSPDFSYNSPLHF. This chain uses TRBV19 with TRBJ1-6; no clear D. The V and J ends lost 5 bases and 0 bases respectively, with 8 bases between them. The CDR3 extends over 15 amino acids. Germline V lookup: CDR1 LNHDA, CDR2 SQIVND (reference sequence).

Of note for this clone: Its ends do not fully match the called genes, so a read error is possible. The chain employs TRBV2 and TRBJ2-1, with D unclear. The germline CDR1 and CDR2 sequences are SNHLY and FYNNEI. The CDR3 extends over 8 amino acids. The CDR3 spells CASSLRIF. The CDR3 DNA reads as TGTGCCAGCAGCCTCCGTATCTTC.

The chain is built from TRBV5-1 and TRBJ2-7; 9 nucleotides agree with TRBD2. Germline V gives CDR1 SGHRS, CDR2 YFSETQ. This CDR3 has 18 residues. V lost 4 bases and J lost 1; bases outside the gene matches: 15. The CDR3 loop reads CASSQGLATSGLSYEQYF. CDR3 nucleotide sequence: TGCGCCAGCAGCCAAGGGCTGGCTACTAGCGGGCTTTCCTACGAGCAGTACTTC.

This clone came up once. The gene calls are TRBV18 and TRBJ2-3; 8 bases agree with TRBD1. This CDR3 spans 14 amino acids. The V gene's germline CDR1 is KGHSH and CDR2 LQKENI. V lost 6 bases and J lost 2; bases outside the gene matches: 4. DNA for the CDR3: TGTGCCAGCTCGGGGACAGGTGTCACAGATACGCAGTATTTT. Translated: CASSGTGVTDTQYF.

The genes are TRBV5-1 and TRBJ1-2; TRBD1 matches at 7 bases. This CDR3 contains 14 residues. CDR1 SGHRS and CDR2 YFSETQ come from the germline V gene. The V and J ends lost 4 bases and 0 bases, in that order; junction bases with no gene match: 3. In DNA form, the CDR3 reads TGCGCCAGCAGCCCGGGACAGCCTAACTATGGCTACACCTTC. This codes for CASSPGQPNYGYTF.

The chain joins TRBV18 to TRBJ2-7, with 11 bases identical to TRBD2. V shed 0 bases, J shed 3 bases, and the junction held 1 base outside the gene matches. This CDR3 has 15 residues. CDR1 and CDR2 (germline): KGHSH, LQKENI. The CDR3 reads CASSPPLAGGYEQYF. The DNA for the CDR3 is TGTGCCAGCTCACCACCCCTAGCGGGGGGCTACGAGCAGTACTTC. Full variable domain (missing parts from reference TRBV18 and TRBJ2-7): NAGVMQNPRHLVRRRGQEARLRCSPMKGHSHVYWYRQLPEEGLKFMVYLQKENIIDESGMPKERFSAEFPKEGPSILRIQQVVRGDSAAYFCASSPPLAGGYEQYFGPGTRLTVT.

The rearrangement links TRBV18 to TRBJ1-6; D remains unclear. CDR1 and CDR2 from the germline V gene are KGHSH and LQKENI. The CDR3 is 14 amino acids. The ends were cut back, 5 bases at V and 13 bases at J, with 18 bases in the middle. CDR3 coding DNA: TGTGCCAGCTCAACGGGAAATTTCGGATCGCCCCTCCACTTT. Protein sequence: CASSTGNFGSPLHF.

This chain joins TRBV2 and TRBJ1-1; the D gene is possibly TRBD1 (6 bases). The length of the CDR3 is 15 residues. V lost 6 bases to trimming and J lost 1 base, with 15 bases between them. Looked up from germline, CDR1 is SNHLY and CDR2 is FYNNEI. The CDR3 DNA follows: TGTGCCAGCAGCAGGGGATCACGTTCGAACACTGAAGCTTTCTTT. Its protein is CASSRGSRSNTEAFF.

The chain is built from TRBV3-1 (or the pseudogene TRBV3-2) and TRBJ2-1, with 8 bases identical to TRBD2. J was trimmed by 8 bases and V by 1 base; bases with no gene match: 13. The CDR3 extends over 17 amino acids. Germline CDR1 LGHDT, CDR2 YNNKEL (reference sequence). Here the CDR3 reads CASSQGPGREVGDEQFF. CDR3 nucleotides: TGTGCCAGCAGCCAAGGGCCCGGGAGGGAAGTTGGCGATGAGCAGTTCTTC.

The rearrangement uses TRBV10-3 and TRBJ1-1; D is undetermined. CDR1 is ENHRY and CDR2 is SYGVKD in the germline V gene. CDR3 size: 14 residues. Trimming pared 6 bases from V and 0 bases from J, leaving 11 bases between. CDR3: CAIRDTTVNTEAFF. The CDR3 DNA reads TGTGCCATCAGAGATACCACAGTGAACACTGAAGCTTTCTTT.

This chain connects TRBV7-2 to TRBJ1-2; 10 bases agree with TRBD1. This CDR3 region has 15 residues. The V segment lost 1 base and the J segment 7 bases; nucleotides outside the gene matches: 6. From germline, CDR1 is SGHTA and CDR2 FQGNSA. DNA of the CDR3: TGTGCCAGCAGCTTAGAGGGACAGGGGTTCTCTGGCTACACCTTC. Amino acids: CASSLEGQGFSGYTF.

The CDR3 nucleotides are TGTGCCAGCAGCGCAGTTGGACAGTCCTACGAGCAGTACTTC. Protein sequence: CASSAVGQSYEQYF. This chain links TRBV5-4 with TRBJ2-7, with D tentatively TRBD1 (6 bases). The CDR3 length is 14 residues. Germline CDR1 reads SGHNT; CDR2 reads YYREEE (reference sequence). The germline V and J ends were trimmed by 4 bases and 1 base, with 12 bases remaining between them.